Included here is one TCR beta chain sequence, with context. The sample originates from a study of blood T cell repertoires in COVID-19. Study as a whole: The cDNA or gDNA used as material had been derived from T cells, B-cell-depleted T cells, or PBMCs.

Germline V lookup: CDR1 KGHSH, CDR2 LQKENI. Trimming took 3 bases from V and 4 from J; bases not matched to a gene: 8. The CDR3 length is 15 residues. Per the authors' pipeline: Reference gene primer amplification in the assay estimated nucleated cell counts. TCRdb's table, derived via immunoSEQ multiplex PCR, lists solely in-frame clones and lacks some. V and J calls and clone size are copied from that table; D and trimming were computed from the DNA. Counted here are some 240,000 clones, less than 85% occurring once; the ten biggest clones make up under 8.5%. The TCR sequence derives from a woman aged 70-85 years with acute or convalescent COVID-19. The rearrangement joins TRBV18 to TRBJ2-7; 8 bases align to TRBD2. What was sequenced was peripheral blood. In nucleotides, the CDR3 is TGTGCCAGCTCACCCACTTCGGGGGGGCAGTACGAGCAGTACTTC. This codes for CASSPTSGGQYEQYF.